The 23 T cell receptor beta chains reported below all come from one sample, sequenced in a study of beta chain features in type 1 diabetes. Sequenced material consisted of expressed TCRB transcripts (all of the isolated RNA was reverse transcribed). TCRdb's table, derived via immunoSEQ multiplex PCR, lists solely in-frame clones and lacks some. The data hold hundreds of thousands of clones, with around 15% observed a single time. Sequenced input: naive CD4+ T cells from blood. The origin of the receptors is a man between 18 and 35 years old in good health.

The V call is TRBV5-1, the J call TRBJ2-2; tentative D call: TRBD2 (6 bases). CDR1 and CDR2 from the germline V gene are SGHRS and YFSETQ. With 4 bases removed from V and 0 bases from J, the gap between germline ends came to 7 bases. CDR3 length equals 14 residues. CDR3 sequence: CASSGGTNTGELFF. The CDR3 DNA is TGCGCCAGCAGCGGCGGGACGAACACCGGGGAGCTGTTTTTT.

The chain joins TRBV5-4 to TRBJ2-7; D unclear. Germline CDR1 reads SGHNT; CDR2 reads YYREEE (reference sequence). V was shortened by 0 bases and J by 1 base, with 5 bases between the two germline ends. The CDR3 contains 13 residues. CDR3 sequence: CASSLVHSYEQYF. CDR3 coding DNA: TGTGCCAGCAGCTTGGTTCATTCCTACGAGCAGTACTTC.

This clone was found a few times. The chain couples TRBV6-5 to TRBJ1-6; D not certain. CDR3 size: 15 residues. CDR1 and CDR2 from the germline V gene are MNHEY and SVGAGI. Trimming took off 4 bases at V and 3 bases at J, with 10 bases between the two ends. The CDR3 DNA reads TGTGCCAGCAGTTCTGGCGGCCTCTATAATTCACCCCTCCACTTT. This gives the protein CASSSGGLYNSPLHF.

This chain links TRBV7-9 with TRBJ1-1; D remains ambiguous. Per the germline V gene, CDR1 is SEHNR and CDR2 is FQNEAQ (reference sequence). V lost 1 base to trimming and J lost 2 bases, with 11 bases between them. The CDR3 runs 15 residues. DNA for the CDR3: TGTGCCAGCAGCTTAGTAAGTTTCGGTAACACTGAAGCTTTCTTT. As protein: CASSLVSFGNTEAFF. The variable domain in full, with the rest retrieved from reference TRBV7-9 and TRBJ1-1, is DTGVSQNPRHKITKRGQNVTFRCDPISEHNRLYWYRQTLGQGPEFLTYFQNEAQLEKSRLLSDRFSAERPKGSFSTLEIQRTEQGDSAMYLCASSLVSFGNTEAFFGQGTRLTVV.

The chain links TRBV9 to TRBJ2-1; D is unclear. This CDR3 is built from 15 residues. Germline V gene data show CDR1 as SGDLS and CDR2 as YYNGEE. Trimming pared 7 bases from V and 0 bases from J, leaving 14 bases between. The CDR3 DNA is TGTGCCAGCTCCCTTAGTGGAAACTCCTACAATGAGCAGTTCTTC. Its translation: CASSLSGNSYNEQFF.

This clone was detected only a few times. The rearrangement joins TRBV11-3 to TRBJ2-3, with TRBD1 identical over 10 bases. The CDR3 contains 16 residues. CDR1 and CDR2 (germline): SGHNT, YENEEA. J gave up 1 base and V 6 bases, and 7 bases lay outside the gene matches. CDR3 amino acids: CASSYTGTGGTDTQYF. Written as DNA, the CDR3 is TGTGCCAGCAGTTATACCGGGACAGGGGGCACAGATACGCAGTATTTT.

This clone was observed a few times. The genes are TRBV7-3 and TRBJ1-2; D ambiguous. Per the germline V gene, CDR1 is SGHTA and CDR2 is FQGTGA. The CDR3 runs 15 residues. V was cut by 4 bases and J by 8 bases, with 20 bases left in between. CDR3 bases: TGTGCCAGCAGCTCCTCGGTGACGGGTCTGGGCGGCTACACCTTC. This encodes CASSSSVTGLGGYTF.

This clone has at least ten counts. The rearrangement uses TRBV14 and TRBJ1-3, with D possibly being TRBD1 (5 bases). The CDR3 sequence is 13 residues long. Germline CDR1 SGHDN, CDR2 FVKESK. The V and J ends lost 10 bases and 7 bases respectively, with 17 bases between them. CDR3 sequence (DNA): TGTGCCACTCGGGACCTTCGGAGGAACACCATATATTTT. Its protein product is CATRDLRRNTIYF.

The chain employs TRBV27 and TRBJ2-7, with D uncertain. Trimming cost V 0 bases and J 1 base, with 7 bases left between them. The CDR3 is 14 amino acids. Germline V gene data show CDR1 as MNHEY and CDR2 as SMNVEV (reference sequence). CDR3 residues: CASSLSGTSYEQYF. The CDR3 DNA is TGTGCCAGCAGTTTATCTGGCACTTCCTACGAGCAGTACTTC.

J is TRBJ1-1 and V is TRBV28, with TRBD1 as a possible D gene (5 bases). V shed 2 bases and J shed 4 bases, with 5 bases lying between them. The CDR3 has 12 amino acids. In germline, CDR1 is MDHEN, CDR2 SYDVKM. The CDR3 DNA sequence: TGTGCCAGCAGTTTACAGGGCACTGAAGCTTTCTTT. Amino acid sequence: CASSLQGTEAFF.

This clone was found many times. The chain couples TRBV13 to TRBJ2-7, with D possibly matching TRBD2 (6 bases). Germline V gene lookup returns CDR1 PRHDT and CDR2 FYEKMQ (reference sequence). This CDR3 region has 14 residues. Trimming took off 5 bases at V and 1 base at J, with 12 bases between the two ends. CDR3 bases: TGTGCCAGCAGCGCCACCGGGGGTTCCTACGAGCAGTACTTC. Translation: CASSATGGSYEQYF.

This clone showed up just a few times. V usage is TRBV10-3 and J usage is TRBJ2-2; unclear D gene. CDR3 length equals 15 residues. V dropped 7 bases and J dropped 1 base, with 13 bases sitting between them. Germline CDR1 is ENHRY and CDR2 is SYGVKD. The CDR3 here is CAITRADVNTGELFF. For the CDR3, the DNA is TGTGCCATCACCCGAGCCGACGTGAACACCGGGGAGCTGTTTTTT.

The table lists this clone with a few counts. The chain employs TRBV30 and TRBJ1-2, with no clear D. The CDR3 has 14 residues. The V end lost 0 bases, the J end lost 5 bases, and 13 bases lay between the germline ends. Germline-derived CDR1 and CDR2 are GTSNPN and SVGIG (reference sequence). The CDR3 DNA sequence: TGTGCCTGGAGTGTCGGACCGAGAGTATATGGCTACACCTTC. Residues: CAWSVGPRVYGYTF.

This clone is a singleton in its sample. The chain couples TRBV30 to TRBJ2-3; TRBD1 is a possible D gene (6 bases). V lost 2 bases to trimming and J lost 1 base, with 7 bases between them. The CDR3 length is 13 residues. The germline V gene has CDR1 GTSNPN and CDR2 SVGIG (reference sequence). For the CDR3, the DNA is TGTGCCTGGAGTAGACAGGGCACAGATACGCAGTATTTT. Encoded protein: CAWSRQGTDTQYF.

The V gene is TRBV28, the J gene TRBJ2-7; a possible D gene is TRBD2 (6 bases). Trimming removed 4 bases at V and 2 bases at J, with 12 bases between. Germline-derived CDR1 and CDR2 are MDHEN and SYDVKM. The CDR3 contains 14 residues. DNA for the CDR3: TGTGCCAGCAGTTCCCCTGGAGGGGCCTACGAGCAGTACTTC. Translating it yields CASSSPGGAYEQYF.

This clone showed up just once. V and J are TRBV9 and TRBJ2-7; tentative D call: TRBD1 (5 bases). There are 14 residues in the CDR3. CDR1 is SGDLS, CDR2 YYNGEE, per germline. Trimming stripped 1 base from V and 6 bases from J, with 14 bases between. The CDR3 DNA reads as TGTGCCAGCAGCGTATGCCAGGGCTCTTGCGAGCAGTACTTC. It codes for CASSVCQGSCEQYF. The full variable domain, completed using reference TRBV9 and TRBJ2-7, is DSGVTQTPKHLITATGQRVTLRCSPRSGDLSVYWYQQSLDQGLQFLIQYYNGEERAKGNILERFSAQQFPDLHSELNLSSLELGDSALYFCASSVCQGSCEQYFGPGTRLTVT.

This clone was observed a few times. This chain links TRBV4-3 with TRBJ2-4, with D perhaps matching TRBD2 (5 bases). Trimming shortened V by 1 base and J by 5 bases, and 15 bases separated the two germline ends. Germline V gene sequence: CDR1 LGHNA, CDR2 YSLEER. The CDR3 has 16 amino acids. CDR3: CASSQALAKAQNIQYF. CDR3 in DNA: TGCGCCAGCAGCCAAGCCCTAGCTAAGGCCCAAAACATTCAGTACTTC.

This clone was seen more than once but under ten times. Other DNA sequences in the same sample also yield this CDR3. The CDR3 DNA follows: TGTGCCAGCAGCGTTCCTAACACCGGGGAGCTGTTTTTT. Translating gives CASSVPNTGELFF. The genes are TRBV9 and TRBJ2-2, with no clear D. The CDR3 is made up of 13 amino acids. The germline V gene has CDR1 SGDLS and CDR2 YYNGEE. The V and J ends lost 2 bases and 2 bases respectively, with 4 bases between them.

The chain combines TRBV2 with TRBJ1-2, with D possibly being TRBD1 (6 bases). CDR3 length: 11 amino acids. Trimming removed 8 bases at V and 7 bases at J, with 11 bases between. The germline gives CDR1 SNHLY, CDR2 FYNNEI. The CDR3: CASSEGVGYTF. DNA for the CDR3: TGTGCCAGCTCGGAGGGGGTTGGCTACACCTTC.

This clone turned up a few times. The gene calls are TRBV7-2 and TRBJ1-1; TRBD1 is a possible D gene (5 bases). Germline V gene lookup returns CDR1 SGHTA and CDR2 FQGNSA. The CDR3 covers 13 residues. V lost 1 base and J lost 7, with 10 bases in between. The CDR3 coding sequence is TGTGCCAGCAGCTTAGAACGGGGCGGTGAAGCTTTCTTT. It yields the protein CASSLERGGEAFF. The variable domain in full, completed from reference TRBV7-2 and TRBJ1-1, reads GAGVSQSPSNKVTEKGKDVELRCDPISGHTALYWYRQSLGQGLEFLIYFQGNSAPDKSGLPSDRFSAERTGGSVSTLTIQRTQQEDSAVYLCASSLERGGEAFFGQGTRLTVV.

The genes are TRBV28 and TRBJ2-7, with 11 bases identical to TRBD1. Germline CDR1 is MDHEN and CDR2 is SYDVKM. The CDR3 has 15 residues. Trimming at V came to 6 bases and at J to 1 base, leaving 5 bases not matched to a gene. The DNA for the CDR3 is TGTGCCAGCAGACCCGGGACAGGGGGTTCCTACGAGCAGTACTTC. It yields the protein CASRPGTGGSYEQYF.

CDR3 in amino acids: CASSQVRQYNEQFF. CDR3 DNA sequence: TGTGCCAGCAGCCAAGTACGACAGTACAATGAGCAGTTCTTC. V usage is TRBV4-2 and J usage is TRBJ2-1; maybe TRBD1 (5 bases). Germline values: CDR1 LGHNA, CDR2 YNFKEQ. Trimming took off 1 base at V and 4 bases at J, with 8 bases between the two ends. This CDR3 has 14 amino acids.

The chain has TRBV27 and TRBJ1-2; possible D gene TRBD1, 5 bases. The CDR3 sequence is 14 residues long. Trimming removed 0 bases from V and 3 bases from J, with 8 bases in between. Germline assignment: CDR1 MNHEY and CDR2 SMNVEV (reference sequence). CDR3 protein: CASSLSGRYYGYTF. The CDR3 DNA reads as TGTGCCAGCAGTTTATCGGGACGGTACTATGGCTACACCTTC.